This T cell receptor (beta chain) emerged from a study of shared clonotypes between healthy human individuals. Trimming pared 0 bases from V and 0 bases from J, leaving 10 bases between. Germline CDR1 is SGHNT and CDR2 is YYREEE (reference sequence). This CDR3 is built from 16 residues. Sequencing was performed with immunoSEQ multiplex PCR; in TCRdb, only in-frame clones are kept and a portion is missing. The repertoire holds fewer than 500,000 clones, roughly 85% seen once, with under 15% in the top ten. Unsorted samples relied on around 100 million PBMCs, which served as the source of genomic DNA. Material for sequencing was PBMCs. This TCR was recovered from a woman in her thirties or forties in good health. Some clones in this sample may be carry-over from other donors' samples. This chain links TRBV5-4 with TRBJ1-3; D uncertain. The CDR3: CASSLGGPSSGNTIYF. The CDR3 coding sequence is TGTGCCAGCAGCTTGGGAGGGCCTAGCTCTGGAAACACCATATATTTT.